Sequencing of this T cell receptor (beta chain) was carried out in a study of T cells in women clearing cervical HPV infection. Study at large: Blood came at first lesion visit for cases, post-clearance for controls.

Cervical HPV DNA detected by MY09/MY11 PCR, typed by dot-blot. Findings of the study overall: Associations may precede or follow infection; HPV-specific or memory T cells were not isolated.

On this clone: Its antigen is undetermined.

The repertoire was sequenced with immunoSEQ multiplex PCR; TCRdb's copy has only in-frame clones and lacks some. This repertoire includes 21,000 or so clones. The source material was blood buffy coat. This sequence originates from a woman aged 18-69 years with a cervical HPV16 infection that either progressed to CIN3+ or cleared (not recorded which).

Partial CDR3 DNA: TGCAGTGGCAAAGGGGGATCGGAGACC. Encoded protein: CSGKGGSET. The CDR3, in full, reads CSGKGGSETQYF. The J gene is TRBJ2-5, the V gene TRBV20-1, with D perhaps matching TRBD1 (6 bases). The sequence runs out 3 residues before the end of the CDR3; the remainder is reconstructed from the germline J gene. V was shortened by 7 bases and J by 5 bases, with 14 bases between the two germline ends. Germline values: CDR1 DFQATT, CDR2 SNEGSKA (reference sequence). The CDR3 loop spans 12 amino acids.